The rows below give T cell receptor beta chains drawn from one sample of a study of intratumoral heterogeneity in liver cancer. Clones were sequenced by immunoSEQ multiplex PCR, and TCRdb holds only the in-frame ones, with some missing. The sample consists of just over 20,000 clones, around 75% of them appearing once. Sequences were derived from tumor-adjacent normal tissue, sampled before any cancer treatment. Receptor source: a woman in her 70s with hepatocellular carcinoma. Both conserved end residues are part of each CDR3. D genes are given only for firm matches. Clone size is not always given. Where it is, it says once, few, many or a class for expanded clones.

>NA|13|TRBV30|TRBJ1-6|TRBD1
TGTGCCCGTCGGACAGGGGGCGATTCACCCCTCCACTTT
CARRTGGDSPLHF
>NA|15|TRBV4-1|TRBJ1-5|TRBD1
TGCGCCAGCAGCCACTACGGACAGGGCGAGCAGCCCCAGCATTTT
CASSHYGQGEQPQHF
>few|13|TRBV5-4|TRBJ2-1|NA
TGTGCCAGCAGCTTGAGAGGCTCCAATGAGCAGTTCTTC
CASSLRGSNEQFF
>NA|18|TRBV4-1|TRBJ2-1|TRBD1
TGCGCCAGCAGCCAAGGACAGGGATTACCTTTGTCCTACAATGAGCAGTTCTTC
CASSQGQGLPLSYNEQFF
>NA|16|TRBV10-3|TRBJ2-1|TRBD2
TGTGCCATCAGTACTGTGGGGACTATCTCCTACAATGAGCAGTTCTTC
CAISTVGTISYNEQFF
>NA|15|TRBV6-5|TRBJ1-1|NA
TGTGCCAGCAGTTACTCGCGAGGGGGTTGGACTGAAGCTTTCTTT
CASSYSRGGWTEAFF
>NA|13|TRBV9|TRBJ2-7|NA
TGTGCCAGCAGCGTTGGCGGGTCCTACGAGCAGTACTTC
CASSVGGSYEQYF
>once|15|TRBV5-6|TRBJ2-5|TRBD2
TGTGCCAGCAGCGTTCCGGGACTAGCGGAAGAGACCCAGTACTTC
CASSVPGLAEETQYF
>NA|13|TRBV7-9|TRBJ1-1|NA
TGTGCCAGCAGCTTAGACACCGGGGCGGCGGCTTTCTTT
CASSLDTGAAAFF
>few|15|TRBV5-8|TRBJ2-3|TRBD2
TGTGCCAGCAGGGAACTAGCGGGAGTCCCAGATACGCAGTATTTT
CASRELAGVPDTQYF
>NA|20|TRBV5-1|TRBJ2-2|TRBD2
TGCGCCAGCAGCTGGACACGATTTAGGACTAGCGGGAGTTACACCGGGGAGCTGTTTTTT
CASSWTRFRTSGSYTGELFF
>NA|13|TRBV27|TRBJ1-1|TRBD1
TGTGCCAGCAGTCGGACAGGGGAACCTGAAGCTTTCTTT
CASSRTGEPEAFF
>NA|13|TRBV19|TRBJ2-7|NA
TGTGCCAGTAGTACTACTCAGGGGTACGAGCAGTACTTC
CASSTTQGYEQYF
>NA|15|TRBV7-9|TRBJ1-5|NA
TGTGCCAGCAGCTCGGGGCAGGGACTCAATCAGCCCCAGCATTTT
CASSSGQGLNQPQHF
>NA|17|TRBV28|TRBJ2-5|TRBD2
TGTGCCAGCAGGACGTCTCGGAGAGCGGGAGGACAAGAGACCCAGTACTTC
CASRTSRRAGGQETQYF
>once|15|TRBV3-1/TRBV3-2|TRBJ2-3|TRBD2
TGTGCCAGCAGCCAAGGGGTAGCGGGAGGAGATACGCAGTATTTT
CASSQGVAGGDTQYF
>NA|14|TRBV19|TRBJ2-7|NA
TGTGCCAGTAGTATAGAGCTGGGTATCTACGAGCAGTACTTC
CASSIELGIYEQYF
>NA|14|TRBV11-3|TRBJ2-1|TRBD2
TGTGCCAGCAGCGTCGGGAGGGCCAGCAATGAGCAGTTCTTC
CASSVGRASNEQFF
>NA|13|TRBV7-9|TRBJ2-7|NA
TGTGCCAGCAGCGGCGGGGCCACCTACGAGCAGTACTTC
CASSGGATYEQYF
>once|12|TRBV7-9|TRBJ2-5|TRBD2
TGTGCCAGTCAGAACGGGAGGCAGACCCAGTACTTC
CASQNGRQTQYF
>NA|13|TRBV5-5|TRBJ2-1|TRBD1
TGTGCCAGCAGCCCCGACAGGGGGTATGAGCAGTTCTTC
CASSPDRGYEQFF
>NA|15|TRBV19|TRBJ1-4|TRBD1
TGTGCCAGTACCAAACGACAGGGTAAAAATGAAAAACTGTTTTTT
CASTKRQGKNEKLFF
>NA|14|TRBV7-3|TRBJ2-3|NA
TGTGCCAGCAGCTTGGGGAGCGGCGGGGATACGCAGTATTTT
CASSLGSGGDTQYF
>NA|15|TRBV11-1|TRBJ1-1|NA
TGTGCCAGCAGCCCAGGTCTATCTGTGGGCACTGAAGCTTTCTTT
CASSPGLSVGTEAFF
>NA|14|TRBV30|TRBJ1-2|NA
TGTGCCTGGAGGAGACAGACAACTAACTATGGCTACACCTTC
CAWRRQTTNYGYTF
>NA|14|TRBV19|TRBJ2-1|TRBD2
TGTGCCAGTATGCGGACTAGCGGGAGTAATGAGCAGTTCTTC
CASMRTSGSNEQFF
>NA|15|TRBV6-5|TRBJ2-6|NA
TGTGCCAGCAGTTACGCCCCAACTGGGGCCAACGTCCTGACTTTC
CASSYAPTGANVLTF
>NA|14|TRBV10-3|TRBJ2-5|TRBD2
TGTGCCATCAGTGATGCGGGGGGCCAAGAGACCCAGTACTTC
CAISDAGGQETQYF
>few|16|TRBV7-6|TRBJ2-5|NA
TGTGCCAGCAGCTTAGTAGTGGCGGGATACAGAGAGACCCAGTACTTC
CASSLVVAGYRETQYF
>NA|13|TRBV29-1|TRBJ1-1|TRBD1
TGCAGCGCTGGGAGGGGGCGAAGTACTGAAGCTTTCTTT
CSAGRGRSTEAFF
>NA|15|TRBV27|TRBJ1-1|TRBD1
TGTGCCAGCAGCCGTACAGGGGGCGGGAACACTGAAGCTTTCTTT
CASSRTGGGNTEAFF
>NA|11|TRBV7-8|TRBJ1-1|NA
TGTGCCAGCAGCCCGTCGGTGGTAGCTTTCTTT
CASSPSVVAFF
>NA|16|TRBV29-1|TRBJ1-2|TRBD1
TGCAGCGTGGCCAAGGGACAGGGGATCTCGGACTATGGCTACACCTTC
CSVAKGQGISDYGYTF
>NA|14|TRBV5-1|TRBJ1-6|NA
TGCGCCAGCAGCAAGGGACAACCAAATTCACCCCTCCACTTT
CASSKGQPNSPLHF
>NA|16|TRBV5-5|TRBJ2-5|TRBD2
TGTGCCAGCAGCCAGAATAGCGGGAGGGCGCAAGAGACCCAGTACTTC
CASSQNSGRAQETQYF